This T cell receptor (beta chain) comes out of a study of control samples from healthy donors and cancer patients. The CDR3 is made up of 13 amino acids. V was clipped by 4 bases and J by 4 bases; unmatched bases: 2. The germline V gene has CDR1 MGHDK and CDR2 SYGVNS. Sequencing used immunoSEQ multiplex PCR; TCRdb keeps in-frame clones, though not all of them. The repertoire holds under 110,000 clones, with around 89% as singletons. The V gene is TRBV25-1, the J gene TRBJ2-7, with 9 bases that match TRBD1. The sequencing input was blood. This receptor was identified in a man aged 25 to 40 in good health. The CDR3 here is CASSGTGEYEQYF. CDR3 in DNA: TGTGCCAGCAGTGGGACAGGGGAGTACGAGCAGTACTTC.